This T cell receptor beta chain was documented in a study of blood T cell repertoires in COVID-19. Study-wide context: Material from acute and convalescent COVID-19 was sourced from the United States, Italy and Spain.

This CDR3 spans 15 amino acids. Germline-derived CDR1 and CDR2 are SGHRS and YFSETQ. Trimming took off 0 bases at V and 8 bases at J, with 14 bases between the two ends. Individuals aged 18 to 89 years were recruited from around 22 US areas. Participants in the exposed group had met a COVID-19 case in the 2 weeks before joining the study. In the original processing: From reference gene primer amplification, estimates of nucleated cell counts were derived. Sequenced by immunoSEQ multiplex PCR; TCRdb stores in-frame clones only, minus some. Clonal size and the V and J genes are those of that table, whereas D and trimming came from the DNA. The sample comprises about 200,000 clones, about 88% of which are singletons, and about 4.5% rests with the top ten.

V gene TRBV5-1 combines with J gene TRBJ1-4; D is possibly TRBD1 (6 bases). The specimen was PBMCs or T cells enriched from blood (not recorded which). The receptor's source is a woman aged 25 to 45 who had been exposed to COVID-19. In DNA, the CDR3 is TGCGCCAGCAGCTTGGTGGCAGGGGCGGACGAAAAACTGTTTTTT. This translates into CASSLVAGADEKLFF.